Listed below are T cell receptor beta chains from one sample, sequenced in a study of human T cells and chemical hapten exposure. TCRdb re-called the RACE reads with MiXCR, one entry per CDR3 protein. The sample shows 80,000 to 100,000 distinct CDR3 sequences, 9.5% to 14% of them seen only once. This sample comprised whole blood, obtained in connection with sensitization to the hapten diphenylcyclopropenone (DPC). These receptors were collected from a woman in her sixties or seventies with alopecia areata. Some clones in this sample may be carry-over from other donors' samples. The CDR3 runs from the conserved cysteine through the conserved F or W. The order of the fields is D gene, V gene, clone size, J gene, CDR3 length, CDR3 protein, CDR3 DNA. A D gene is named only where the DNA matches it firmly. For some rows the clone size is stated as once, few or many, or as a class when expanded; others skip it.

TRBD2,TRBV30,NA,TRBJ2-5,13,CAWSPGTSTSNHF,TGTGCCTGGAGTCCCGGGACTAGCACCTCAAACCACTTC
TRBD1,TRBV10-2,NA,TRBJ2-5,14,CASRGQGAGETQYF,TGCGCCAGCAGGGGACAGGGGGCCGGAGAGACCCAGTACTTC
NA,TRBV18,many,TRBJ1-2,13,CASSPGGDYGYTF,TGTGCCAGCTCACCAGGGGGCGACTATGGCTACACCTTC
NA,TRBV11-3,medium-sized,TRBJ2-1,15,CASSFEYRSYNEQFF,TGTGCCAGCAGCTTTGAGTATCGCTCCTACAATGAGCAGTTCTTC
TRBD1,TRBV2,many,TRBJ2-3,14,CASLGTGHADTQYF,TGTGCCAGCCTGGGGACAGGGCATGCAGATACGCAGTATTTT
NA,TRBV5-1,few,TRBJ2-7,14,CASSPAAGGYEQYF,TGCGCCAGCAGCCCAGCCGCGGGTGGGTACGAGCAGTACTTC
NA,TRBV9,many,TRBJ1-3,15,CASSVALGSGNTIYF,TGTGCCAGCAGCGTAGCGCTGGGATCTGGAAACACCATATATTTT
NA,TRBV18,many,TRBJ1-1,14,CASSPGDVRGEAFF,TGTGCCAGCTCACCAGGGGACGTAAGAGGGGAAGCTTTCTTT
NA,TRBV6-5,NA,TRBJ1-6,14,CASSSQVSRSPLHF,TGTGCCAGCAGTTCCCAGGTTTCTCGTTCACCCCTCCACTTT
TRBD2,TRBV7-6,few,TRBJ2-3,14,CASARGVNTDTQYF,TGTGCCAGTGCCCGGGGGGTAAACACAGATACGCAGTATTTT
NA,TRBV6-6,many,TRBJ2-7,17,CASSYSRSAVDSYEQYF,TGTGCCAGCAGTTACTCACGGTCAGCGGTGGATTCCTACGAGCAGTACTTC
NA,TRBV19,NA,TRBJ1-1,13,CASSMSWQGGAFF,TGTGCCAGTAGTATGTCCTGGCAGGGAGGAGCTTTCTTT
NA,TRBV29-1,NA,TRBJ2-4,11,CSVRPGDIQYF,TGCAGCGTTCGCCCCGGAGACATTCAGTACTTC
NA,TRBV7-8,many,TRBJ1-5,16,CASSPGRVGRNQPQHF,TGTGCCAGCAGCCCAGGGCGGGTTGGTCGTAATCAGCCCCAGCATTTT
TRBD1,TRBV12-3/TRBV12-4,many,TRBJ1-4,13,CASSGGQAEKLFF,TGTGCCAGCAGCGGAGGACAGGCTGAAAAACTGTTTTTT
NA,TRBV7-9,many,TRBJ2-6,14,CASSPPLGANVLTF,TGTGCCAGCAGCCCCCCTTTAGGGGCCAACGTCCTGACTTTC
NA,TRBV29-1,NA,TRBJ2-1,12,CSARLRFHEQFF,TGCAGCGCTCGTCTTCGGTTCCATGAGCAGTTCTTC
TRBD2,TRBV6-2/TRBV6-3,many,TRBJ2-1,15,CASSYASGGISEQFF,TGTGCCAGCAGTTACGCTAGCGGGGGGATCAGCGAGCAGTTCTTC
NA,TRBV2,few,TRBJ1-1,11,CASSEEAEAFF,TGTGCCAGCAGTGAAGAGGCTGAAGCTTTCTTT
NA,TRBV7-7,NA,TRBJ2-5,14,CASSPRLVQETQYF,TGTGCTAGCAGCCCTCGACTGGTACAAGAGACCCAGTACTTC
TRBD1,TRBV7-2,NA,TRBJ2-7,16,CASSFGQEGVTYEQYF,TGTGCCAGCAGCTTCGGACAGGAAGGGGTGACCTACGAGCAGTACTTC
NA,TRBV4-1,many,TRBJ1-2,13,CASSQFGNYGYTF,TGCGCCAGCAGCCAATTCGGGAACTATGGCTACACCTTC
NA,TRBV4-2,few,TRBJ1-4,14,CASSPDRRKEKLFF,TGTGCCAGCAGCCCCGACAGAAGGAAAGAAAAACTGTTTTTT
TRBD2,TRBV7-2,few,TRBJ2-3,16,CASSLVVAGRVDTQYF,TGTGCCAGCAGCTTAGTGGTAGCGGGGCGAGTGGATACGCAGTATTTT
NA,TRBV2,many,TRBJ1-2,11,CASSRSGGYTF,TGTGCCAGCAGCCGTAGTGGTGGCTACACCTTC
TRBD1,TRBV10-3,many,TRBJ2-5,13,CATWTGGSETQYF,TGTGCCACCTGGACAGGGGGGTCAGAGACCCAGTACTTC
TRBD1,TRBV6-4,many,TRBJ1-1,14,CASRGQGWDTEAFF,TGTGCCAGCAGAGGACAGGGTTGGGACACTGAAGCTTTCTTT
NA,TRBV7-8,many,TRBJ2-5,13,CASSLWGGETQYF,TGTGCCAGCAGCTTGTGGGGAGGAGAGACCCAGTACTTC
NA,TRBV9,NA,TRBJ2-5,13,CASSVGPEETQYF,TGTGCCAGCAGCGTAGGGCCGGAGGAGACCCAGTACTTC
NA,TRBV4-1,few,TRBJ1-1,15,CASSQVEGAPAEAFF,TGCGCCAGCAGCCAAGTCGAGGGCGCGCCGGCTGAAGCTTTCTTT
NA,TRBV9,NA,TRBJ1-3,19,CASSVDLEGLWSSGNTIYF,TGTGCCAGCAGCGTAGATTTAGAGGGGCTGTGGAGCTCTGGAAACACCATATATTTT
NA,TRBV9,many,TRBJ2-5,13,CASSPTLEETQYF,TGTGCCAGCAGCCCGACTCTTGAAGAGACCCAGTACTTC
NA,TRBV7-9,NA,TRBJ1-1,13,CASSIPVNTEAFF,TGTGCCAGCAGCATACCAGTGAACACTGAAGCTTTCTTT
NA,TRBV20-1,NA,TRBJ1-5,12,CSGSGSNQPQHF,TGCAGTGGGTCTGGGAGCAATCAGCCCCAGCATTTT
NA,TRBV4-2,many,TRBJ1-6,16,CASSQEARGQTSPLHF,TGTGCCAGCAGCCAAGAGGCGAGAGGGCAGACTTCACCCCTCCACTTT
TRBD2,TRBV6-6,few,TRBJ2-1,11,CASSLSGGEFF,TGTGCCAGCAGTTTAAGCGGGGGGGAGTTCTTC
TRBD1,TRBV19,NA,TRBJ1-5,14,CASNNRGGGQPQHF,TGTGCCAGTAACAACAGGGGTGGCGGTCAGCCCCAGCATTTT
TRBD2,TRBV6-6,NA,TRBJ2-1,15,CASYTLAGLYNEQFF,TGTGCCAGCTATACTCTAGCGGGACTCTACAATGAGCAGTTCTTC
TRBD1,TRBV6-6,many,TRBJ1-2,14,CASSFDRGDYGYTF,TGTGCCAGCAGTTTTGACAGGGGAGACTATGGCTACACCTTC
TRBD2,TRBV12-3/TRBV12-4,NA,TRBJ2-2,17,CAGSSLTSGGHTGELFF,TGTGCCGGCAGTTCGTTGACTAGCGGGGGGCACACCGGGGAGCTGTTTTTT
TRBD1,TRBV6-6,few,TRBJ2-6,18,CASSPRDREFPGANVLTF,TGTGCCAGCAGTCCCCGGGACAGGGAGTTCCCTGGGGCCAACGTCCTGACTTTC
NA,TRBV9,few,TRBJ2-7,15,CASSVGEAQPYEQYF,TGTGCCAGCAGCGTAGGCGAGGCCCAACCCTACGAGCAGTACTTC
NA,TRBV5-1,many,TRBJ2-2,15,CASSLDQRGYGELFF,TGCGCCAGCAGCTTGGACCAAAGGGGGTACGGGGAGCTGTTTTTT
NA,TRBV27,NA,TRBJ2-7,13,CASRATRRNEQYF,TGTGCCAGCAGGGCCACCAGGCGCAACGAGCAGTACTTC
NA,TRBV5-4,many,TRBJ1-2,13,CASARQATIGYTF,TGTGCCAGCGCACGACAGGCAACTATTGGCTACACCTTC
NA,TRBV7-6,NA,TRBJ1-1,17,CASSLVKVRTANTEAFF,TGTGCCAGCAGCTTAGTAAAGGTGCGTACAGCGAACACTGAAGCTTTCTTT
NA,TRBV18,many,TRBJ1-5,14,CASSPYRDNQPQHF,TGTGCCAGCTCACCCTACAGGGACAATCAGCCCCAGCATTTT
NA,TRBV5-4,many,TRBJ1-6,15,CASSLARGFNSPLHF,TGTGCCAGCAGCTTGGCCAGAGGGTTTAATTCACCCCTCCACTTT
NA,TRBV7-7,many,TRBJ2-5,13,CASRRHHQETQYF,TGTGCTAGCAGAAGACACCACCAAGAGACCCAGTACTTC
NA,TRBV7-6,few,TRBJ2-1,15,CASSSSAGEYNEQFF,TGTGCCAGCAGCTCCTCCGCCGGGGAGTACAATGAGCAGTTCTTC
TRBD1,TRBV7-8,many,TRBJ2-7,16,CASTDRIRDSLYEQYF,TGTGCCAGCACCGATCGGATCCGGGACAGTCTCTACGAGCAGTACTTC
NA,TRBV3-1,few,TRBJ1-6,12,CASSILNSPLHF,TGTGCCAGCAGCATTTTAAATTCACCCCTCCACTTT
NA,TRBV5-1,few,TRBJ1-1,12,CASSFVGSEVFF,TGCGCCAGCAGCTTCGTGGGGAGTGAAGTTTTCTTT
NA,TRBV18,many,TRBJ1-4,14,CASSPDSSNEKLFF,TGTGCCAGCTCACCGGACAGCTCTAATGAAAAACTGTTTTTT
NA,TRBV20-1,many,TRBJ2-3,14,CSARKQTSTDTQYF,TGCAGTGCTAGAAAACAGACAAGCACAGATACGCAGTATTTT